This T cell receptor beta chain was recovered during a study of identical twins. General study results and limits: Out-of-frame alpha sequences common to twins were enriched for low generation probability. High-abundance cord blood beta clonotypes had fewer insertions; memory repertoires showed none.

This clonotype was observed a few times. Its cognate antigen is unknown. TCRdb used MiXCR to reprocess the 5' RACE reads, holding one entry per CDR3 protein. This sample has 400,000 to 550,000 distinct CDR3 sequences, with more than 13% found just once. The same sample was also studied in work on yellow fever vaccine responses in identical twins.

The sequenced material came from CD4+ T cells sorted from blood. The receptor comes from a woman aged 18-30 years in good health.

The CDR3 here is CASSRPSGSGGALYF. In DNA, the CDR3 is TGTGCCAGCTCAAGACCGTCAGGTAGCGGGGGGGCCTTGTATTTT. This chain links TRBV18 with TRBJ2-3; 11 bases are shared with TRBD2. The CDR3 spans 15 residues. Per the germline V gene, CDR1 is KGHSH and CDR2 is LQKENI. The V and J ends lost 5 bases and 14 bases, in that order; junction bases with no gene match: 15.